A single sample gave rise to the 22 T cell receptor beta chains below, sequenced in a study of CD8+ T cells in alopecia areata. As the sequencing template, cDNA was produced by extracting RNA and reverse transcribing it. Repertoires were generated with immunoSEQ multiplex PCR, while TCRdb's copy carries only in-frame clones and drops some. Here the sample spans approximately 200,000 clones, less than 45% being singletons. Treatment described: oral pan-JAK inhibitor, 5-10 mg twice daily. The sequencing here drew on CD4+ T cells sorted from blood, taken around week 36, from a patient treated with tofacitinib. The receptors derive from a human donor with alopecia areata.

This chain joins TRBV4-1 and TRBJ2-5, with TRBD2 identical over 7 bases. CDR1 MGHRA and CDR2 YSYEKL come from the germline V gene. The CDR3 is 14 amino acids. J was trimmed by 4 bases and V by 1 base; bases with no gene match: 3. The DNA for the CDR3 is TGCGCCAGCAGCCAAGGCGGGAGTGGAGAGACCCAGTACTTC. It encodes CASSQGGSGETQYF.

This clone has just a few counts. V is TRBV2 and J is TRBJ2-4; 14 nucleotides agree with TRBD2. Per the germline V gene, CDR1 is SNHLY and CDR2 is FYNNEI. J gave up 8 bases and V 9 bases, and 9 bases lay outside the gene matches. The CDR3 covers 15 residues. The CDR3 DNA sequence: TGTGCCAGTGGTGGGACTAGCGGGAGAGGGGACATTCAGTACTTC. It specifies CASGGTSGRGDIQYF.

This clone was recorded a few times. The V call is TRBV2, the J call TRBJ2-7, with 9 bases identical to TRBD2. This CDR3 contains 13 residues. In germline, CDR1 is SNHLY, CDR2 FYNNEI. Trimming removed 8 bases from V and 3 bases from J; junction bases left unmatched: 5. The CDR3 DNA reads TGTGCCAGCGTTCGGCGGGAGGGCTACGAGCAGTACTTC. Translation: CASVRREGYEQYF.

This clone was counted a few times. This chain uses TRBV6-6 with TRBJ1-1, with TRBD1 matching over 8 bases. V dropped 7 bases and J dropped 1; count of bases not matched to a gene: 8. CDR3 length equals 15 residues. The germline CDR1 and CDR2 sequences are MNHNY and SVGAGI (reference sequence). Here the CDR3 DNA reads TGTGCCAGCAACAGGGGGAGGGGAGAGAACACTGAAGCTTTCTTT. Protein sequence: CASNRGRGENTEAFF.

The gene calls are TRBV27 and TRBJ2-2; D is uncertain. Per germline, CDR1 MNHEY and CDR2 SMNVEV (reference sequence). V dropped 0 bases and J dropped 2 bases, with 10 bases sitting between them. The CDR3 spans 16 residues. The CDR3: CASSLSPGANTGELFF. CDR3 coding DNA: TGTGCCAGCAGTTTATCCCCCGGAGCTAACACCGGGGAGCTGTTTTTT.

A remark on this clone: This same CDR3 is encoded by further DNA sequences in the sample. V usage is TRBV9 and J usage is TRBJ2-1; 10 positions agree with TRBD2. V shed 0 bases and J 4 bases; nucleotides not matched to a gene: 1. CDR3 length: 15 amino acids. CDR1 SGDLS and CDR2 YYNGEE come from the germline V gene. In DNA form, the CDR3 reads TGTGCCAGCAGCGTAGTAGCGGGAGGTTACAATGAGCAGTTCTTC. Translation: CASSVVAGGYNEQFF.

This chain links TRBV15 with TRBJ2-7, with D tentatively TRBD2 (6 bases). V was clipped by 4 bases and J by 6 bases, with 10 bases between them. Germline V gene lookup returns CDR1 LNHNV and CDR2 YYDKDF (reference sequence). The CDR3 is made up of 12 amino acids. CDR3 in amino acids: CATSTGGPEQYF. CDR3 DNA: TGTGCCACCAGCACCGGGGGTCCCGAGCAGTACTTC. The whole variable domain, filled in from reference TRBV15 and TRBJ2-7, reads DAMVIQNPRYQVTQFGKPVTLSCSQTLNHNVMYWYQQKSSQAPKLLFHYYDKDFNNEADTPDNFQSRRPNTSFCFLDIRSPGLGDTAMYLCATSTGGPEQYFGPGTRLTVT.

V and J are TRBV6-4 and TRBJ2-3, with 7 bases identical to TRBD1. Germline V gives CDR1 MRHNA, CDR2 SNTAGT. CDR3 length: 14 residues. V lost 3 bases to trimming and J lost 8 bases; unmatched junction nucleotides: 8. The CDR3 sequence is CASSEQQGLGTQYF. CDR3 nucleotides: TGTGCCAGCAGTGAACAACAGGGGCTGGGTACGCAGTATTTT.

The chain recombines TRBV9 with TRBJ1-2; TRBD1 aligns across 10 bases. This CDR3 has 15 amino acids. Germline V lookup: CDR1 SGDLS, CDR2 YYNGEE. With 3 bases clipped from V and 5 bases from J, the junction kept 7 bases outside the gene matches. Here the CDR3 reads CASSAGTGVPYGYTF. CDR3 DNA sequence: TGTGCCAGCAGCGCCGGGACAGGGGTCCCATATGGCTACACCTTC.

This chain links TRBV30 with TRBJ1-1, with TRBD1 matching over 7 bases. Per germline, CDR1 GTSNPN and CDR2 SVGIG (reference sequence). CDR3 length equals 14 residues. J was trimmed by 4 bases and V by 2 bases; bases with no gene match: 7. CDR3: CAWSITGDTTEAFF. CDR3 nucleotide sequence: TGTGCCTGGAGTATTACAGGGGATACCACTGAAGCTTTCTTT. Using reference TRBV30 and TRBJ1-1 for the parts outside the CDR3, the full variable domain is SQTIHQWPATLVQPVGSPLSLECTVEGTSNPNLYWYRQAAGRGLQLLFYSVGIGQISSEVPQNLSASRPQDRQFILSSKKLLLSDSGFYLCAWSITGDTTEAFFGQGTRLTVV.

The chain carries TRBV6-5 and TRBJ2-7; 9 bases agree with TRBD2. In germline, CDR1 is MNHEY, CDR2 SVGAGI. Trimming at V came to 0 bases and at J to 6 bases, leaving 9 bases not matched to a gene. This CDR3 region has 16 residues. The CDR3 DNA is TGTGCCAGCAGTTACTCTTTCGGGACTAGCTCAGTCGAGCAGTACTTC. This codes for CASSYSFGTSSVEQYF.

This clone was counted between two and nine times. The chain couples TRBV9 to TRBJ2-4; 9 bases match TRBD1. J lost 0 bases, V lost 4 bases, and 8 bases had no gene match. CDR1 and CDR2 (germline): SGDLS, YYNGEE. This CDR3 comprises 17 residues. This CDR3 reads CASSPRQGVEAKNIQYF. Written as DNA, the CDR3 is TGTGCCAGCAGCCCGCGACAGGGGGTGGAAGCCAAAAACATTCAGTACTTC.

The V call is TRBV7-2, the J call TRBJ2-2; 10 bases match TRBD2. Germline CDR1 is SGHTA and CDR2 is FQGNSA. Trimming cost V 2 bases and J 4 bases; bases outside gene matches: 1. The CDR3 is 15 amino acids. The CDR3: CASSLRTSGTGELFF. As DNA, the CDR3 is TGTGCCAGCAGCTTAAGGACTAGCGGCACCGGGGAGCTGTTTTTT.

This chain uses TRBV5-6 with TRBJ2-3, with D possibly matching TRBD1 (5 bases). From germline, CDR1 is SGHDT and CDR2 YYEEEE. Between the trimmed V and J ends, which lost 3 bases and 11 bases, there was a span of 13 bases. The CDR3 consists of 12 residues. CDR3 region: CASSSDTTLQYF. The CDR3 region has the DNA TGTGCCAGCAGCTCGGACACAACGTTGCAGTATTTT. Combining the CDR3 with reference TRBV5-6 and TRBJ2-3 gives the whole variable domain DAGVTQSPTHLIKTRGQQVTLRCSPKSGHDTVSWYQQALGQGPQFIFQYYEEEERQRGNFPDRFSGHQFPNYSSELNVNALLLGDSALYLCASSSDTTLQYFGPGTRLTVL.

This clone was counted only a few times. The chain's CDR3 is CAWRGRGADTQYF. The DNA for the CDR3 is TGTGCCTGGAGGGGGCGAGGGGCTGATACGCAGTATTTT. V and J are TRBV30 and TRBJ2-3, with D perhaps being TRBD1 or TRBD2 (5 bases each). This CDR3 comprises 13 residues. CDR1 and CDR2 (germline): GTSNPN, SVGIG (reference sequence). The V end was cut by 3 bases, the J end by 6 bases, with 13 bases between.

The chain is built from TRBV27 and TRBJ2-7; D not resolved. V was shortened by 2 bases and J by 3 bases, with 8 bases between the two germline ends. The CDR3 totals 13 residues. Germline CDR1 reads MNHEY; CDR2 reads SMNVEV (reference sequence). CDR3 sequence: CASSLRENYEQYF. The DNA of the CDR3 is TGTGCCAGCAGTTTACGTGAGAACTACGAGCAGTACTTC.

This clone has more than one count but fewer than ten. The rearrangement uses TRBV5-5 and TRBJ2-1; D is unclear. The germline V and J ends were trimmed by 1 base and 7 bases, with 18 bases remaining between them. In germline, CDR1 is SGHKS, CDR2 YYEKEE (reference sequence). The CDR3 extends over 16 amino acids. The CDR3 DNA sequence: TGTGCCAGCAGCTTGTCGTTCCTAGTACGGTCAAATGAGCAGTTCTTC. Translation: CASSLSFLVRSNEQFF.

This clone was observed a few times. V gene TRBV11-3 combines with J gene TRBJ2-2; TRBD2 matches at 14 bases. Unmatched junction bases numbered 7, after V lost 5 bases and J lost 5 bases. CDR1 and CDR2 (germline): SGHNT, YENEEA. This CDR3 is 17 amino acids long. CDR3 in DNA: TGTGCCAGCAGCCCGACTAGCGGGAGGGCCGGGACCGGGGAGCTGTTTTTT. It encodes CASSPTSGRAGTGELFF.

For this clone: This sample includes further DNA sequences coding for the same CDR3. CDR3 amino acids: CAWRNRGGTEAFF. The CDR3 DNA follows: TGTGCCTGGAGAAACAGGGGTGGCACTGAAGCTTTCTTT. The V call is TRBV30, the J call TRBJ1-1; 7 bases agree with TRBD1. CDR1 GTSNPN and CDR2 SVGIG come from the germline V gene (reference sequence). This CDR3 is built from 13 residues. V shed 3 bases, J shed 4 bases, and the junction held 5 bases outside the gene matches.

The chain recombines TRBV27 with TRBJ2-7; D not resolved. The germline V gene encodes CDR1 MNHEY and CDR2 SMNVEV (reference sequence). The V gene lost 3 bases and the J gene lost 1 base, with 7 bases spanning the gap. The CDR3 is 13 amino acids. The CDR3 DNA reads TGTGCCAGCAGTTTCCACCAATCCTACGAGCAGTACTTC. It specifies CASSFHQSYEQYF.

This clone turned up a few times. The V call is TRBV5-1, the J call TRBJ2-3, with 9 bases aligning to TRBD1. The germline CDR1 and CDR2 sequences are SGHRS and YFSETQ. V was pared by 2 bases and J by 5 bases, with 6 bases of the junction left unmatched. CDR3 length equals 15 residues. The CDR3: CASSFGTGHKDTQYF. In DNA, the CDR3 is TGCGCCAGCAGCTTCGGGACAGGGCATAAAGATACGCAGTATTTT. Full variable domain (rest looked up from reference TRBV5-1 and TRBJ2-3): KAGVTQTPRYLIKTRGQQVTLSCSPISGHRSVSWYQQTPGQGLQFLFEYFSETQRNKGNFPGRFSGRQFSNSRSEMNVSTLELGDSALYLCASSFGTGHKDTQYFGPGTRLTVL.

The V and J genes are TRBV4-1 and TRBJ2-1; 10 bases align to TRBD2. Germline loops: CDR1 MGHRA, CDR2 YSYEKL. V lost 3 bases and J lost 3; bases outside the gene matches: 5. The CDR3 covers 16 residues. The CDR3 bases are TGCGCCAGCAGCCAGGGCCTAGCGGGAGTCTACAATGAGCAGTTCTTC. Amino acids: CASSQGLAGVYNEQFF.